This T cell receptor (beta chain) was captured by sequencing in a study of blood T cells in healthy people across ages. It was with a sample-barcoded 5' primer and a J-beta primer mix that a second PCR of about 6 to 12 cycles was run. Every single cDNA molecule received a tag from a template-switch adaptor with 12 random nucleotides. TCRdb analysed the 5' RACE reads with MiXCR anew, one entry per CDR3 protein. The repertoire consists of about 1 million distinct CDR3 sequences, with roughly 24% occurring once and the leading ten covering approximately 0.75%. These data were likewise used in another study, on T cells of mothers and their children.

The sequence was obtained from a girl aged 2 to 9 in good health. Source material: blood.

The CDR3: CSAREQGYYEQYF. The CDR3 DNA reads TGCAGTGCTAGAGAACAGGGTTACTACGAGCAGTACTTC. V is TRBV20-1 and J is TRBJ2-1, with a weak D call TRBD1 (6 bases). The J call is doubtful: the DNA matches TRBJ2-7 better. In germline, CDR1 is DFQATT, CDR2 SNEGSKA (reference sequence). The CDR3 loop spans 13 amino acids.